This is a list of T cell receptor beta chains from one sample in a study of blood T cell repertoires in COVID-19. Some clones are missing from TCRdb's copy, which holds only in-frame ones; the method was immunoSEQ multiplex PCR. The table records around 25,000 clones, 90% of them present only once. Material for sequencing was peripheral blood. The receptors were sampled from a man between 65 and 85 years old with acute or convalescent COVID-19. Both conserved end residues are part of each CDR3. D genes are given only for firm matches. The size field is filled for only some rows; it gives once, few, many or a size class.

size,J,V,D,DNA,CDR3
NA,TRBJ2-5,TRBV5-1,NA,TGCGCCAGCAGCTTTCCGGGAGCGGATCAAGAGACCCAGTACTTC,CASSFPGADQETQYF
NA,TRBJ2-3,TRBV11-2,NA,TGTGCCAGCAGCTTATCAGGTGGCGGACTCGTCACAGATACGCAGTATTTT,CASSLSGGGLVTDTQYF
NA,TRBJ2-1,TRBV24-1,NA,TGTGCCACCAGTGATTCTACCTTGCAGTTCTTC,CATSDSTLQFF
NA,TRBJ1-1,TRBV5-1,TRBD1,TGCGCCAGCAGCTTGGAAGGACAGGGGAACACTGAAGCTTTCTTT,CASSLEGQGNTEAFF
NA,TRBJ2-7,TRBV10-2,NA,TGCGCCAGCAGTGATATGAGAGGGCAGGCCGTCTCCGTTCTGGACTTC,CASSDMRGQAVSVLDF
NA,TRBJ2-1,TRBV18,TRBD2,TGTGCCAGCTCACCGCAGCGGGAGGGGTTCAATGAGCAGTTCTTC,CASSPQREGFNEQFF
NA,TRBJ2-7,TRBV6-2/TRBV6-3,TRBD1,TGTGCCAGCAGTTTTGGGACAGGGGAAGGCGAGCAGTACTTC,CASSFGTGEGEQYF
NA,TRBJ2-7,TRBV7-2,TRBD2,TGTGCCAGCAGCCCACTAGCGGGAGGGCCCTACGAGCAGTACTTC,CASSPLAGGPYEQYF
once,TRBJ2-1,TRBV7-2,TRBD2,TGTGCCAGCAGCTCCTTAGCGGGAGCAGGGTACAATGAGCAGTTCTTC,CASSSLAGAGYNEQFF
NA,TRBJ2-6,TRBV5-4,NA,TGTGCCAGCAGCTTGGCACCGCTACCCTCTGGGGCCAACGTCCTGACTTTC,CASSLAPLPSGANVLTF
NA,TRBJ2-3,TRBV6-6,NA,TGTGCCAGCAGCCCTCCGGAGGGGGGGGCCACAGATACGCAGTATTTT,CASSPPEGGATDTQYF
once,TRBJ2-2,TRBV5-1,TRBD2,TGCGCCAGCAGCTGGACTAGCCGGAACGGGGAGCTGTTTTTT,CASSWTSRNGELFF
once,TRBJ1-6,TRBV27,NA,TGTGCCAGCAGACAGGGCTATAATTCACCCCTCCACTTT,CASRQGYNSPLHF
NA,TRBJ2-3,TRBV6-1,NA,TGTGCCAGCAGTGAATCGGCGGCAGTCACAGATACGCAGTATTTT,CASSESAAVTDTQYF
NA,TRBJ1-1,TRBV6-2/TRBV6-3,NA,TGTGCCAGCAGTTGGAGGGGAAGGAACACTGAAGCTTTCTTT,CASSWRGRNTEAFF
NA,TRBJ1-3,TRBV27,NA,TGTGCCAGCAGTTTATCGGGGAGTGGAAACACCATATATTTT,CASSLSGSGNTIYF
NA,TRBJ1-3,TRBV7-2,NA,TGTGCCAGCAGCCCCGAAGCAACTGGAAACACCATATATTTT,CASSPEATGNTIYF
NA,TRBJ2-1,TRBV11-3,TRBD2,TGTGCCAGCAGCCGACTAGCGGGGAATAATGAGCAGTTCTTC,CASSRLAGNNEQFF
NA,TRBJ1-4,TRBV15,TRBD1,TGTGCCACCAGCAGAGTTGACAGGGGGGATGAAAAACTGTTTTTT,CATSRVDRGDEKLFF
NA,TRBJ2-7,TRBV5-1,TRBD2,TGCGCCAGCAGCCCGACTAGCGGGACGAGATCCTACGAGCAGTACTTC,CASSPTSGTRSYEQYF
NA,TRBJ2-4,TRBV5-8,TRBD2,TGTGCCAGCAGCTTGGTAGGGCCGGGAGGGCCCAAAAACATTCAGTACTTC,CASSLVGPGGPKNIQYF
NA,TRBJ1-1,TRBV10-3,TRBD1,TGTGCCATCAGCGGGACAGAGAACACTGAAGCTTTCTTT,CAISGTENTEAFF
once,TRBJ1-4,TRBV7-9,TRBD1,TGTGCCAGCAGCCCCGGGACAGTCAATCCCGAAAAACTGTTTTTT,CASSPGTVNPEKLFF
NA,TRBJ1-2,TRBV4-1,TRBD1,TGCGCCAGCAGCCAAGATTTGATGGCAGGGGGCTTGTATGGCTACACCTTC,CASSQDLMAGGLYGYTF
NA,TRBJ2-7,TRBV5-6,NA,TGTGCCAGCAGCTTGGTCTCGAGCGCAGGTCGGGGGGAGCAGTACTTC,CASSLVSSAGRGEQYF